The clone carrying this TCR beta chain was observed at least ten times. From RNA, the CDR3 regions of TCR beta chains were amplified and sequenced. HTBI-primed first-round RT-PCR preceded second-round multiplex PCR. TCRdb re-analysed the multiplex PCR reads in MiXCR, keeping a single row per CDR3 protein. The sample has under 350,000 distinct CDR3 sequences; about a sixth are singletons. This sample stems from a study of Graves' ophthalmopathy and Graves' hyperthyroidism. In germline, CDR1 is SGHTA, CDR2 FQGNSA. The V and J ends lost 4 bases and 5 bases respectively, with 14 bases between them. This CDR3 spans 14 amino acids.

Specimen: peripheral blood. The receptor was derived from an adult man with Graves' ophthalmopathy. The chain carries TRBV7-2 and TRBJ1-2, with D uncertain. The CDR3 nucleotides are TGTGCCAGCAGCTCCGGGCCTTACGCTTATGGCTACACCTTC. Its translation: CASSSGPYAYGYTF. Supplemented by reference TRBV7-2 and TRBJ1-2, the full variable domain reads GAGVSQSPSNKVTEKGKDVELRCDPISGHTALYWYRQSLGQGLEFLIYFQGNSAPDKSGLPSDRFSAERTGGSVSTLTIQRTQQEDSAVYLCASSSGPYAYGYTFGSGTRLTVV.